The 5 T cell receptor beta chains presented below share a single source sample, sequenced in a study of cytomegalovirus exposure and HLA in healthy donors. Primers included in the PCR were 60 Vbeta and 13 Jbeta primers. The repertoire was sequenced with immunoSEQ multiplex PCR; TCRdb's copy has only in-frame clones and lacks some. The profile covers 85,000 to 130,000 clones, with more than 75% appearing a single time and 3% to 4% taken by the ten largest. Sequencing was done on a sample of PBMCs. The receptors were gathered from a woman aged 50 to 60 in good health and CMV-seropositive.

The gene calls are TRBV5-4 and TRBJ2-3; weak D call: TRBD2 (6 bases). Germline CDR1 is SGHNT and CDR2 is YYREEE (reference sequence). Trimming removed 3 bases from V and 0 bases from J, with 11 bases in between. The CDR3 extends over 15 amino acids. CDR3 residues: CASSSSASSTDTQYF. The CDR3 coding sequence is TGTGCCAGCAGCTCTAGCGCATCTAGCACAGATACGCAGTATTTT.

The chain joins TRBV15 to TRBJ2-1, with 8 bases identical to TRBD2. From germline, CDR1 is LNHNV and CDR2 YYDKDF (reference sequence). J was trimmed by 4 bases and V by 8 bases; bases with no gene match: 13. This CDR3 region has 16 residues. DNA of the CDR3: TGTGCCACCGCACGGGGGGGCGGGGCCCCTTACAATGAGCAGTTCTTC. Its translation: CATARGGGAPYNEQFF.

The chain has TRBV10-3 and TRBJ2-7; no clear D. V lost 7 bases, J lost 0 bases, and 10 bases lay in between. Germline V CDR1 and CDR2: ENHRY, SYGVKD. This CDR3 has 13 residues. The CDR3 sequence is CAIKPQSSYEQYF. The CDR3 region has the DNA TGTGCCATCAAGCCACAGAGCTCCTACGAGCAGTACTTC.

The V gene is TRBV7-9, the J gene TRBJ1-2; D is ambiguous. Germline V CDR1 and CDR2: SEHNR, FQNEAQ (reference sequence). V lost 8 bases, J lost 8 bases, and 18 bases lay in between. The CDR3 has 13 amino acids. In DNA, the CDR3 is TGTGCCAGCGGCCCCTGGGGAGGGATGGGCTACACCTTC. Its translation: CASGPWGGMGYTF.

This chain links TRBV10-3 with TRBJ1-1, with a tentative D call TRBD1 (6 bases). Trimming took off 6 bases at V and 1 base at J, with 15 bases between the two ends. CDR3 length: 15 amino acids. Germline CDR1 and CDR2: ENHRY and SYGVKD. The CDR3 DNA is TGTGCCATCAGCCCGAACCCACAGGGGAACACTGAAGCTTTCTTT. This gives the protein CAISPNPQGNTEAFF.